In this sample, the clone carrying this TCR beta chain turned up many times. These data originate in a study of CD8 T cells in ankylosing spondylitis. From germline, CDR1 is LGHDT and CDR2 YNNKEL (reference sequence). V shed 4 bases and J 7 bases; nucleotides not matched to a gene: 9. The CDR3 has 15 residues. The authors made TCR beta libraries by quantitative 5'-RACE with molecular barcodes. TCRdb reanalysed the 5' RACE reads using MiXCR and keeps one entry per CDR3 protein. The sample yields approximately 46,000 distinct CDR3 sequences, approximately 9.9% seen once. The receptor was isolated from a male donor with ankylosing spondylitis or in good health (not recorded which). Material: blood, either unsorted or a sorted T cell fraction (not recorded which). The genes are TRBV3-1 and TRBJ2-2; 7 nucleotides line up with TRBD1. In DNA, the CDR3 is TGTGCCAGCAGCCGACAGGGAATGACCGTCGGGGAGCTGTTTTTT. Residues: CASSRQGMTVGELFF.